This TCR beta chain was obtained from a study of cytomegalovirus exposure and HLA in healthy donors. About the study: Of the donors genotyped, some 400 in all, 75% to 90% fell in the Caucasian-associated ancestry cluster.

Study-level findings and limits: Other equally common chains were less clonally expanded than HLA-associated TCR beta chains, a later analysis showed.

The PCR made use of 60 Vbeta and 13 Jbeta primers. The method was immunoSEQ multiplex PCR; TCRdb's version includes in-frame clones alone and lacks a portion of them. The profile shows some 120,000 clones, 80% of them singletons. A word on this clone: No antigen is known for it.

Trimming pared 4 bases from V and 0 bases from J, leaving 13 bases between. CDR1 and CDR2 from the germline V gene are SGHNT and YYREEE (reference sequence). The CDR3 contains 16 residues. The origin of this receptor is a male donor in good health and CMV-seronegative. Sequencing was carried out using PBMCs. The V and J genes are TRBV5-4 and TRBJ2-2, with D possibly matching TRBD1 (5 bases). CDR3 amino acids: CASSLDSFANTGELFF. CDR3 sequence (DNA): TGTGCCAGCAGCCTTGACAGTTTTGCGAACACCGGGGAGCTGTTTTTT.